Presented here are 28 T cell receptor beta chains from one specimen sequenced in a study of shared clonotypes between healthy human individuals. The method was immunoSEQ multiplex PCR; TCRdb's version includes in-frame clones alone and lacks a portion of them. The data contain fewer than 3 million clones, 80% to 95% of them singletons. Sequencing was done on a sample of naive CD4+ T cells from PBMCs. Subset indicated: CD45RA+ positively selected. These receptors all stem from a man between 18 and 29 years old in good health. Some clones in this sample may be carry-over from other donors' samples.

The chain's CDR3 is CASSIETGYGYTF. The CDR3 region has the DNA TGTGCCAGTAGTATAGAAACTGGCTATGGCTACACCTTC. V gene TRBV19 combines with J gene TRBJ1-2; no firm D call. V was clipped by 0 bases and J by 4 bases, with 6 bases between them. Germline CDR1 and CDR2: LNHDA and SQIVND (reference sequence). The CDR3 has 13 residues.

The chain combines TRBV29-1 with TRBJ1-2; D not resolved. CDR3 size: 13 residues. Germline CDR1 and CDR2: SQVTM and ANQGSEA. V was pared by 0 bases and J by 3 bases, with 8 bases between. Here the CDR3 reads CSVEDIGDYGYTF. CDR3 nucleotide sequence: TGCAGCGTTGAAGATATTGGAGACTATGGCTACACCTTC.

The chain recombines TRBV2 with TRBJ2-7; 7 bases are a match to TRBD2. CDR1 SNHLY and CDR2 FYNNEI come from the germline V gene. CDR3 length equals 12 residues. Trimming cost V 11 bases and J 2 bases; bases outside gene matches: 6. The CDR3 loop reads CAGGGGTYEQYF. The CDR3 DNA is TGTGCCGGGGGGGGAGGTACCTACGAGCAGTACTTC.

CDR3 in amino acids: CASSLVYGETQYF. CDR3 sequence (DNA): TGCGCCAGCAGCTTGGTTTACGGAGAGACCCAGTACTTC. The chain couples TRBV5-1 to TRBJ2-5; D remains unclear. CDR1 and CDR2 (germline): SGHRS, YFSETQ. The V and J ends lost 0 bases and 4 bases respectively, with 7 bases between them. The CDR3 is 13 amino acids. The entire variable domain, with the rest obtained from reference TRBV5-1 and TRBJ2-5, is as follows: KAGVTQTPRYLIKTRGQQVTLSCSPISGHRSVSWYQQTPGQGLQFLFEYFSETQRNKGNFPGRFSGRQFSNSRSEMNVSTLELGDSALYLCASSLVYGETQYFGPGTRLLVL.

A note on this clone: Other DNA sequences in this sample translate to the same CDR3. The rearrangement joins TRBV30 to TRBJ2-5, with no clear D. CDR3 size: 12 residues. CDR1 and CDR2 from the germline V gene are GTSNPN and SVGIG (reference sequence). Trimming took 0 bases from V and 2 from J, leaving 4 bases between them. CDR3 amino acids: CAWSVSQETQYF. The CDR3 DNA is TGTGCCTGGAGTGTTTCTCAAGAGACCCAGTACTTC.

V and J are TRBV30 and TRBJ2-4, with 8 nucleotides matching TRBD2. The CDR3 runs 13 residues. Trimming removed 4 bases from V and 7 bases from J; junction bases left unmatched: 6. Per the germline V gene, CDR1 is GTSNPN and CDR2 is SVGIG (reference sequence). CDR3 sequence reads: CAWTTTSANIQYF. The DNA for the CDR3 is TGTGCCTGGACCACGACTAGCGCGAACATTCAGTACTTC.

To note about this clone: Other DNA sequences from this sample encode an identical CDR3 as well. The chain recombines TRBV7-3 with TRBJ2-3, with 7 bases lining up with TRBD2. This CDR3 contains 14 residues. Germline CDR1 reads SGHTA; CDR2 reads FQGTGA. The V segment lost 6 bases and the J segment 0 bases; nucleotides outside the gene matches: 3. CDR3 region: CASSSSGSTDTQYF. CDR3 coding DNA: TGTGCCAGCAGTTCTAGCGGTAGCACAGATACGCAGTATTTT.

Concerning this clone: Different DNA sequences within this sample yield the same CDR3. This sequence joins TRBV18 and TRBJ1-1, with TRBD1 as a possible D gene (6 bases). The germline V gene has CDR1 KGHSH and CDR2 LQKENI. There are 13 residues in the CDR3. The V and J ends lost 3 bases and 3 bases respectively, with 8 bases between them. The CDR3 sequence is CASSPYRDTEAFF. In nucleotides, the CDR3 is TGTGCCAGCTCACCCTACAGGGACACTGAAGCTTTCTTT.

V gene TRBV6-1 combines with J gene TRBJ2-1; 8 bases match TRBD1. The CDR3 sequence is 13 residues long. The V gene end was trimmed by 4 bases and the J gene end by 8 bases; junction bases not matched to a gene: 4. Germline V gene sequence: CDR1 MNHNS, CDR2 SASEGT. This CDR3 reads CASSAGQVYEQFF. DNA of the CDR3: TGTGCCAGCAGTGCGGGACAGGTCTATGAGCAGTTCTTC.

The chain couples TRBV5-1 to TRBJ2-7; no firm D call. CDR3 length: 14 residues. The V and J ends lost 5 bases and 0 bases respectively, with 12 bases between them. The V gene's germline CDR1 is SGHRS and CDR2 YFSETQ. CDR3 sequence reads: CASRGLLSSYEQYF. As DNA, the CDR3 is TGCGCCAGCAGGGGGTTATTAAGCTCCTACGAGCAGTACTTC. The full variable domain, its missing parts supplied by reference TRBV5-1 and TRBJ2-7, is KAGVTQTPRYLIKTRGQQVTLSCSPISGHRSVSWYQQTPGQGLQFLFEYFSETQRNKGNFPGRFSGRQFSNSRSEMNVSTLELGDSALYLCASRGLLSSYEQYFGPGTRLTVT.

This chain connects TRBV15 to TRBJ1-5, with D maybe TRBD1 (5 bases). The CDR3 has 15 amino acids. The germline CDR1 and CDR2 sequences are LNHNV and YYDKDF (reference sequence). V gave up 3 bases and J gave up 1 base, with 10 bases separating them. The DNA for the CDR3 is TGTGCCACCAGCAGCGGGTGGGGGAGCAATCAGCCCCAGCATTTT. It specifies CATSSGWGSNQPQHF.

The V and J genes are TRBV28 and TRBJ1-2; D is ambiguous. Looked up from germline, CDR1 is MDHEN and CDR2 is SYDVKM. This CDR3 comprises 15 residues. Trimming took 5 bases from V and 3 from J, leaving 16 bases between them. This CDR3 reads CASSPPLWYDYGYTF. DNA for the CDR3: TGTGCCAGCAGTCCGCCCCTGTGGTACGACTATGGCTACACCTTC.

This chain connects TRBV6-5 to TRBJ2-7, with D tentatively TRBD2 (6 bases). V was trimmed by 6 bases and J by 1 base, leaving 16 bases between them. Germline V gene data show CDR1 as MNHEY and CDR2 as SVGAGI. The CDR3 contains 15 residues. Here the CDR3 DNA reads TGTGCCAGCAGAACGGCCGGGACTCCTTCCTACGAGCAGTACTTC. As protein: CASRTAGTPSYEQYF.

This rearrangement joins TRBV7-2 to TRBJ2-7; TRBD1 might be the D (6 bases). Germline V gene lookup returns CDR1 SGHTA and CDR2 FQGNSA. The CDR3 consists of 15 residues. V was cut by 5 bases and J by 4 bases, with 18 bases left in between. The CDR3 loop is CASSHSLGQQYEQYF. In DNA, the CDR3 is TGTGCCAGCAGCCACTCCCTGGGACAACAGTACGAGCAGTACTTC.

This rearrangement joins TRBV27 to TRBJ1-5; no clear D. This CDR3 is built from 12 residues. Per germline, CDR1 MNHEY and CDR2 SMNVEV (reference sequence). The V end lost 5 bases, the J end lost 5 bases, and 7 bases lay between the germline ends. The CDR3 protein is CASSPRDQPQHF. In nucleotides, the CDR3 is TGTGCCAGCAGTCCGCGGGATCAGCCCCAGCATTTT.

This chain joins TRBV11-2 and TRBJ2-7; TRBD2 matches 11 bases. The CDR3 covers 17 residues. Germline V CDR1 and CDR2: SGHAT, FQNNGV. Unmatched junction bases numbered 10, after V lost 4 bases and J lost 2 bases. Here the CDR3 DNA reads TGTGCCAGCAGCTCCCTGGAGAGTAGCGGGAGGGCCTACGAGCAGTACTTC. Protein sequence: CASSSLESSGRAYEQYF. Supplemented by reference TRBV11-2 and TRBJ2-7, the full variable domain reads EAGVAQSPRYKIIEKRQSVAFWCNPISGHATLYWYQQILGQGPKLLIQFQNNGVVDDSQLPKDRFSAERLKGVDSTLKIQPAKLEDSAVYLCASSSLESSGRAYEQYFGPGTRLTVT.

The chain couples TRBV5-4 to TRBJ2-5; TRBD2 aligns across 9 bases. J gave up 0 bases and V 6 bases, and 9 bases lay outside the gene matches. Per germline, CDR1 SGHNT and CDR2 YYREEE (reference sequence). The CDR3 totals 16 residues. The CDR3 loop is CASTPGTSSYQETQYF. CDR3 nucleotides: TGTGCCAGCACCCCAGGGACTAGCAGTTACCAAGAGACCCAGTACTTC. Looking up the rest from reference TRBV5-4 and TRBJ2-5 gives the full variable domain: ETGVTQSPTHLIKTRGQQVTLRCSSQSGHNTVSWYQQALGQGPQFIFQYYREEENGRGNFPPRFSGLQFPNYSSELNVNALELDDSALYLCASTPGTSSYQETQYFGPGTRLLVL.

This chain joins TRBV6-6 and TRBJ2-4; D is perhaps TRBD1 (6 bases). In germline, CDR1 is MNHNY, CDR2 SVGAGI (reference sequence). The V gene lost 9 bases and the J gene lost 3 bases, with 12 bases spanning the gap. The CDR3 is made up of 13 amino acids. For the CDR3, the DNA is TGTGCCAGTTCCGGACAGCACAAAAACATTCAGTACTTC. As protein: CASSGQHKNIQYF.

This clone was counted only a few times. This CDR3 is also generated by other DNA sequences in the sample. The CDR3 nucleotides read TGTGCCAGCAGTGAACGGGGATATAGCAATCAGCCCCAGCATTTT. It is translated as CASSERGYSNQPQHF. J is TRBJ1-5 and V is TRBV2, with D unclear. Germline CDR1 SNHLY, CDR2 FYNNEI. Trimming took 2 bases from V and 0 from J, leaving 8 bases between them. This CDR3 contains 15 residues.

Worth noting for this clone: Other DNA sequences in the same sample also yield this CDR3. V usage is TRBV5-1 and J usage is TRBJ2-7; 7 bases fit TRBD2. Germline CDR1 is SGHRS and CDR2 is YFSETQ. Trimming at V came to 4 bases and at J to 2 bases, leaving 6 bases not matched to a gene. The CDR3 length is 14 residues. CDR3 region: CASSPGGTAYEQYF. CDR3 nucleotides: TGCGCCAGCAGCCCCGGGGGGACCGCCTACGAGCAGTACTTC.

The chain recombines TRBV9 with TRBJ1-3, with 9 bases aligning to TRBD1. CDR1 and CDR2 from the germline V gene are SGDLS and YYNGEE. The CDR3 is made up of 18 amino acids. J gave up 8 bases and V 3 bases, and 18 bases lay outside the gene matches. CDR3: CASSANLLPGQGLDTIYF. The CDR3, as DNA: TGTGCCAGCAGCGCCAACCTCTTACCGGGACAGGGTTTGGACACCATATATTTT.

The J gene is TRBJ1-2, the V gene TRBV9; 7 nucleotides align to TRBD1. CDR1 and CDR2 from the germline V gene are SGDLS and YYNGEE. Trimming cost V 3 bases and J 5 bases; bases outside gene matches: 4. The CDR3 is 13 amino acids. In DNA, the CDR3 is TGTGCCAGCAGCGACAGGGGATCTTATGGCTACACCTTC. This codes for CASSDRGSYGYTF.

This clone was recorded only once. The chain employs TRBV4-3 and TRBJ2-5; TRBD1 agrees at 7 bases. The CDR3 totals 14 residues. The germline CDR1 and CDR2 sequences are LGHNA and YSLEER. The trim removed 1 base at V and 5 bases at J, leaving 4 bases unmatched. CDR3 amino acids: CASSQGQGLETQYF. The CDR3 DNA reads as TGCGCCAGCAGCCAAGGACAGGGCTTGGAGACCCAGTACTTC.

This chain's CDR3 is CASSPSYGRAAQGRLFF. The CDR3 region has the DNA TGTGCCAGCAGCCCATCCTATGGCCGGGCCGCGCAAGGTAGACTGTTTTTT. The V call is TRBV27, the J call TRBJ1-4; D unresolved. Germline lookup yields CDR1 MNHEY and CDR2 SMNVEV (reference sequence). The CDR3 loop spans 17 amino acids. V was pared by 6 bases and J by 13 bases, with 30 bases between. The full variable domain, rest sourced from reference TRBV27 and TRBJ1-4, is EAQVTQNPRYLITVTGKKLTVTCSQNMNHEYMSWYRQDPGLGLRQIYYSMNVEVTDKGDVPEGYKVSRKEKRNFPLILESPSPNQTSLYFCASSPSYGRAAQGRLFFGSGTQLSVL.

V is TRBV5-1 and J is TRBJ1-1; D is perhaps TRBD1 (5 bases). The CDR3 is 16 amino acids. Trimming took off 0 bases at V and 1 base at J, with 13 bases between the two ends. Germline CDR1 is SGHRS and CDR2 is YFSETQ. The CDR3 protein is CASSLGGAGSNTEAFF. The CDR3 DNA reads as TGCGCCAGCAGCTTGGGTGGTGCAGGGTCGAACACTGAAGCTTTCTTT.

This clone showed up just once. J is TRBJ2-7 and V is TRBV27; D uncertain. CDR3 length: 15 residues. From germline, CDR1 is MNHEY and CDR2 SMNVEV (reference sequence). V lost 3 bases and J 0 bases, leaving 12 bases between the germline ends. The CDR3 nucleotides are TGTGCCAGCAGTTTCCAGGCCCCGCTCTCCTACGAGCAGTACTTC. Translation gives CASSFQAPLSYEQYF.

This rearrangement joins TRBV7-9 to TRBJ2-2; tentatively, D is TRBD2 (5 bases). The CDR3 has 16 amino acids. V lost 4 bases, J lost 5 bases, and 17 bases lay in between. Germline CDR1 SEHNR, CDR2 FQNEAQ (reference sequence). The CDR3 nucleotides read TGTGCCAGCAGCTCAGCCGGGAAGTTTCTTACCGGGGAGCTGTTTTTT. It is translated as CASSSAGKFLTGELFF.

The gene calls are TRBV19 and TRBJ1-1; perhaps TRBD1 as D (5 bases). The V end lost 5 bases, the J end lost 5 bases, and 15 bases lay between the germline ends. From germline, CDR1 is LNHDA and CDR2 SQIVND (reference sequence). This CDR3 contains 14 residues. CDR3 sequence (DNA): TGTGCCAGTAGTCGGGGCAGGCCAGGAACTGAAGCTTTCTTT. It translates to CASSRGRPGTEAFF.